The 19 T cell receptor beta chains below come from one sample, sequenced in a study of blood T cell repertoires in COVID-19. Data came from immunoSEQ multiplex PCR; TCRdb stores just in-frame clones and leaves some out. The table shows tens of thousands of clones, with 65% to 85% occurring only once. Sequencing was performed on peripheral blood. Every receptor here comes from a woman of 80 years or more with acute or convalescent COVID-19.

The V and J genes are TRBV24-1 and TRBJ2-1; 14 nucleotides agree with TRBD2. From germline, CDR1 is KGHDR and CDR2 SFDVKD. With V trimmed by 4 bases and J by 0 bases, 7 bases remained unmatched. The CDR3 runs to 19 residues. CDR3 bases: TGTGCCACCAGTGACCCGGGACTAGCGGGAGCCCCCTCCTACAATGAGCAGTTCTTC. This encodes CATSDPGLAGAPSYNEQFF.

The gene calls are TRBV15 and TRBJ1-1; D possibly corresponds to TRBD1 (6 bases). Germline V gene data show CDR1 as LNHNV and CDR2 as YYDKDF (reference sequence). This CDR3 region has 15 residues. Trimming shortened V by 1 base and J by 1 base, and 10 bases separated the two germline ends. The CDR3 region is CATSRGDNGNTEAFF. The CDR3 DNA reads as TGTGCCACCAGCAGAGGGGACAATGGGAACACTGAAGCTTTCTTT.

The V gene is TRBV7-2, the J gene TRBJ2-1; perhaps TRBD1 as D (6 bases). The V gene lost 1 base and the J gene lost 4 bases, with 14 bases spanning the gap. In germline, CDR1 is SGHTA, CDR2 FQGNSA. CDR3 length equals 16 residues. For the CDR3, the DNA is TGTGCCAGCAGCTTAGGGGGGCTAGGCACATACAATGAGCAGTTCTTC. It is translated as CASSLGGLGTYNEQFF.

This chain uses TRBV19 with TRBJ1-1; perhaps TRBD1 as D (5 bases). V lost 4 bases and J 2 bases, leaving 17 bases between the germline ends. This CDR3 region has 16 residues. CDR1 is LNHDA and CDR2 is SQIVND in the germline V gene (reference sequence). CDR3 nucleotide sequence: TGTGCCAGTAGTACTGGGGCCGGGGGGTCCAACACTGAAGCTTTCTTT. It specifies CASSTGAGGSNTEAFF.

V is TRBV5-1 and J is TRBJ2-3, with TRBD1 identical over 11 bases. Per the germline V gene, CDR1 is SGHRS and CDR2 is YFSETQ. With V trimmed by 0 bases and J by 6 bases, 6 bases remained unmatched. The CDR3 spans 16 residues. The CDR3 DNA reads TGCGCCAGCAGCTTGGGTGGGACAGGGGGTACGGATACGCAGTATTTT. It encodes CASSLGGTGGTDTQYF.

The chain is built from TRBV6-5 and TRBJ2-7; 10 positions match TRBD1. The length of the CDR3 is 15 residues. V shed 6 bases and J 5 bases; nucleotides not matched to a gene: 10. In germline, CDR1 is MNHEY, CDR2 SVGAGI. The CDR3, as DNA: TGTGCCAGCAGGGGGGGGACAGGGGATATAGACGAGCAGTACTTC. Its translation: CASRGGTGDIDEQYF.

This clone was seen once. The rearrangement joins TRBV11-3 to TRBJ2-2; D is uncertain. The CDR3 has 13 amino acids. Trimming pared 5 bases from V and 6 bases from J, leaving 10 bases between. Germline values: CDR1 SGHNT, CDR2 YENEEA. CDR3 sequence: CASSGVVPGELFF. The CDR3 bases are TGTGCCAGCAGCGGAGTGGTCCCCGGGGAGCTGTTTTTT.

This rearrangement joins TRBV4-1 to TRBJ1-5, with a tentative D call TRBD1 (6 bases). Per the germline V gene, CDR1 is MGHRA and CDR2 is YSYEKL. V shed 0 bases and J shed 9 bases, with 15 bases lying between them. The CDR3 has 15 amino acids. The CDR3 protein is CASSQEGAGFRPQHF. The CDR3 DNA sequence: TGCGCCAGCAGCCAAGAGGGGGCCGGTTTTAGGCCCCAGCATTTT.

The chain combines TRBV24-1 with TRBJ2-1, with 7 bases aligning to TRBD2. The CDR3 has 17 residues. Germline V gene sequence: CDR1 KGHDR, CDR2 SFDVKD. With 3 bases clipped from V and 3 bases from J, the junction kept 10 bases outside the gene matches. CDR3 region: CATSDPNGGGIYNEQFF. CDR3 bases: TGTGCCACCAGTGATCCTAATGGCGGGGGAATCTACAATGAGCAGTTCTTC.

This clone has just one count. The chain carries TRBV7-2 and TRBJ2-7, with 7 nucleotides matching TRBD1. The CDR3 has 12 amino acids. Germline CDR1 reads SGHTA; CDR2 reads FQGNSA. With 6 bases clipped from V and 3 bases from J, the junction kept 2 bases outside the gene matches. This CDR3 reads CASSYRGYEQYF. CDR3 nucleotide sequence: TGTGCCAGCAGTTACAGGGGCTACGAGCAGTACTTC.

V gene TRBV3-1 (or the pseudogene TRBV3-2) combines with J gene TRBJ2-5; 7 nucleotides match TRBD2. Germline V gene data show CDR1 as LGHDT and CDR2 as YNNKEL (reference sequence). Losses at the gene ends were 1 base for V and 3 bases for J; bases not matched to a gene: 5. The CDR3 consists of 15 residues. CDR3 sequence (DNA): TGTGCCAGCAGCCAAGGCGTGGCGGGAGAAGAGACCCAGTACTTC. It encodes CASSQGVAGEETQYF.

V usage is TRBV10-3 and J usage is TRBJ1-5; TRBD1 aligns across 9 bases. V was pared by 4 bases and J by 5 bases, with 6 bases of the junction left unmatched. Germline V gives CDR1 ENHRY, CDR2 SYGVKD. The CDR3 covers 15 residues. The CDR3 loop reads CAISGDRVVDQPQHF. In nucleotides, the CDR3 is TGTGCCATCAGTGGGGACAGGGTGGTGGATCAGCCCCAGCATTTT.

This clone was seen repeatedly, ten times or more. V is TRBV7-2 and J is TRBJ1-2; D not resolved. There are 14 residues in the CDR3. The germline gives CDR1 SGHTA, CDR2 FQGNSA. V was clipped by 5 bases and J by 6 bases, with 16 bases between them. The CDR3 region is CASSRVPSKDGYTF. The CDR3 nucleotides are TGTGCCAGCAGCCGGGTGCCCAGTAAGGATGGCTACACCTTC.

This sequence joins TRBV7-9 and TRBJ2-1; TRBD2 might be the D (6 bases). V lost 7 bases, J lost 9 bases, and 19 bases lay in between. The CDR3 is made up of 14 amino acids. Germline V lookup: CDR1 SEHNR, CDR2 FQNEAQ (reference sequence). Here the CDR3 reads CASNLLGRDFEQFF. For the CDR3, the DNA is TGTGCCAGCAACCTTTTAGGGCGGGATTTTGAGCAGTTCTTC.

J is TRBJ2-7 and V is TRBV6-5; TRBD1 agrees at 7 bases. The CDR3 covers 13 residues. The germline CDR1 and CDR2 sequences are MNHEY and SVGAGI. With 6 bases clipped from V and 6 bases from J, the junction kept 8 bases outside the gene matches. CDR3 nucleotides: TGTGCCAGCAGACAGACAGGGCTTTCCGAGCAGTACTTC. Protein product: CASRQTGLSEQYF.

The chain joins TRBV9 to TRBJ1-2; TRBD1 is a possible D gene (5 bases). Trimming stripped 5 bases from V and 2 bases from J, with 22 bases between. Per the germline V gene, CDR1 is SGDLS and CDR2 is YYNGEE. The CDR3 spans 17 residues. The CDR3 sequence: CASSRIRADTKNYGYTF. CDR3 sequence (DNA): TGTGCCAGCAGTAGAATTAGGGCGGACACCAAAAACTATGGCTACACCTTC.

The CDR3 protein is CASKPPVGGASNEKLFF. The CDR3 nucleotides read TGTGCCAGTAAGCCCCCTGTAGGGGGGGCCTCTAATGAAAAACTGTTTTTT. The genes are TRBV19 and TRBJ1-4; weak D call: TRBD1 (6 bases). CDR3 length: 17 amino acids. V was trimmed by 7 bases and J by 3 bases, leaving 21 bases between them. CDR1 is LNHDA, CDR2 SQIVND, per germline (reference sequence).

CDR3 residues: CASPRIQYF. CDR3 bases: TGTGCCAGCCCCAGGATTCAGTACTTC. The rearrangement uses TRBV27 and TRBJ2-4; D uncertain. Germline loops: CDR1 MNHEY, CDR2 SMNVEV (reference sequence). CDR3 length equals 9 residues. V lost 8 bases and J 10 bases, leaving 6 bases between the germline ends.

CDR3 DNA sequence: TGTGCCAGCAGTGGACTAGCGGGACGCACAGATACGCAGTATTTT. The encoded protein is CASSGLAGRTDTQYF. The V gene is TRBV2, the J gene TRBJ2-3, with TRBD2 matching 11 bases. Trimming took 4 bases from V and 1 from J; bases not matched to a gene: 1. This CDR3 region has 15 residues. CDR1 and CDR2 from the germline V gene are SNHLY and FYNNEI.